This TCR beta chain derives from a study of T-cell memory formation after mild COVID-19. Study-level results: Pre-infection memory held some responding clones, suggesting pre-existing cross-reactive T cells responded. Those CD4+ clones that contracted were mainly in CM and EM (CD8+ ones in EMRA). Day 15 to 85 contracting clones showed balanced CD4/CD8; later expanders leaned CD4+.

Note on this clonotype: Its specificity is unknown.

V lost 5 bases, J lost 7 bases, and 12 bases stayed unmatched. Germline-derived CDR1 and CDR2 are SGHVS and FQNEAQ. This CDR3 region has 15 residues. 5'RACE with constant-segment primers yielded barcoded, UMI-tagged TCR alpha and TCR beta cDNA libraries. In TCRdb, the 5' RACE reads were re-called with MiXCR into one record per CDR3 protein. The data show roughly 280,000 distinct CDR3 sequences, with over 7% seen just once and around a fifth held by the top ten. The clonotype comes from a man aged 18-30 years who had mild COVID-19 (a few samples of this study predate the infection). Cell type and time point are not known. Sequences were obtained from PBMCs or a T cell subset sorted from them (not recorded which). V usage is TRBV7-8 and J usage is TRBJ2-7; 9 bases line up with TRBD1. Written as DNA, the CDR3 is TGTGCCAGCAGCAAACAGGGGGCGCGGGTGGGAGAGCAGTACTTC. It translates to CASSKQGARVGEQYF.